This T cell receptor beta chain was captured in a study of identical twins. Overall study results and limits: The study drew conclusions from cross-sectional statistical analysis, not from following the same donors. Out-of-frame alpha sequences common to twins exhibited a surplus of low generation probability.

One entry per CDR3 protein results from TCRdb running MiXCR on the 5' RACE reads. The sample lists 200,000 to 250,000 distinct CDR3 sequences; around 6.9% were seen once. This clonotype was counted between two and nine times. Its antigen remains unknown. Germline CDR1 is SGDLS and CDR2 is YYNGEE. V shed 0 bases and J 2 bases; nucleotides not matched to a gene: 5. The CDR3 loop spans 16 amino acids. This same sample was also taken into another study, of yellow fever vaccine responses in identical twins.

The sample consisted of memory (CD45RO+) T cells sorted from blood. The V and J genes are TRBV9 and TRBJ2-5; TRBD2 aligns across 9 bases. This receptor was obtained from a woman younger than 30 in good health. The CDR3 loop reads CASSVAGGGGQETQYF. The CDR3 coding sequence is TGTGCCAGCAGCGTAGCTGGCGGGGGGGGGCAAGAGACCCAGTACTTC.